The rows below give T cell receptor beta chains drawn from one sample of a study of blood T cell repertoires in COVID-19. The data were produced by immunoSEQ multiplex PCR, yet TCRdb's version contains in-frame clones alone and is incomplete. The sample has approximately 210,000 clones; approximately 81% are singletons. The sample was peripheral blood. The receptors originated from an elderly woman with COVID-19, enrolled during active disease. Each CDR3 is given with its conserved first and last residue. The order of the fields is V gene, J gene, CDR3 protein.

V gene: TRBV6-5; J gene: TRBJ1-3; CDR3 protein: CASSYGGGSSGNTIYF
V gene: TRBV11-2; J gene: TRBJ2-5; CDR3 protein: CASSFTGTGATQYF
V gene: TRBV27; J gene: TRBJ2-5; CDR3 protein: CASSPSLSGHETQYF
V gene: TRBV6-2/TRBV6-3; J gene: TRBJ2-7; CDR3 protein: CASSLGQGINEQYF
V gene: TRBV4-2; J gene: TRBJ2-2; CDR3 protein: CASSRGGAPNTGELFF
V gene: TRBV29-1; J gene: TRBJ1-1; CDR3 protein: CSGGQGDTEAFF
V gene: TRBV9; J gene: TRBJ2-3; CDR3 protein: CASSGASTDTQYF
V gene: TRBV30; J gene: TRBJ1-4; CDR3 protein: CAWTPGQGNEKLFF
V gene: TRBV9; J gene: TRBJ1-1; CDR3 protein: CASSDRQNTEAFF
V gene: TRBV5-1; J gene: TRBJ2-5; CDR3 protein: CASSSGTSGVETQYF
V gene: TRBV15; J gene: TRBJ2-1; CDR3 protein: CATSRGVAGNNEQFF
V gene: TRBV5-1; J gene: TRBJ2-1; CDR3 protein: CASSPIAGAQNNEQFF
V gene: TRBV21-1; J gene: TRBJ2-7; CDR3 protein: CASSNFNRDEQYF
V gene: TRBV7-2; J gene: TRBJ1-3; CDR3 protein: CASSLQTGAGNTIYF
V gene: TRBV5-6; J gene: TRBJ1-5; CDR3 protein: CASSFTGETNQPQHF
V gene: TRBV18; J gene: TRBJ1-3; CDR3 protein: CASSPRRGSGNTIYF
V gene: TRBV20-1; J gene: TRBJ1-5; CDR3 protein: CSASLTDYQPQHF
V gene: TRBV20-1; J gene: TRBJ1-2; CDR3 protein: CSASTGDLGDGYTF
V gene: TRBV2; J gene: TRBJ2-5; CDR3 protein: CASRRLAGVNQETQYF
V gene: TRBV5-6; J gene: TRBJ1-5; CDR3 protein: CASSHRGQDQPQHF
V gene: TRBV11-1; J gene: TRBJ2-2; CDR3 protein: CASSLERPSGAGELFF
V gene: TRBV30; J gene: TRBJ1-2; CDR3 protein: CAWSTSGTGPRGYTF
V gene: TRBV7-5; J gene: TRBJ1-2; CDR3 protein: CVRSPLGTTNYGYTF
V gene: TRBV3-1/TRBV3-2; J gene: TRBJ2-6; CDR3 protein: CATSQLLAGGNSGANVLTF
V gene: TRBV19; J gene: TRBJ1-2; CDR3 protein: CASRKGGQGNLNGYTF
V gene: TRBV27; J gene: TRBJ2-3; CDR3 protein: CASSASLPSGGGTDTQYF
V gene: TRBV6-2/TRBV6-3; J gene: TRBJ2-7; CDR3 protein: CASSYIGPTYEQYF
V gene: TRBV2; J gene: TRBJ2-1; CDR3 protein: CASSEGGIARLTTYNEQFF
V gene: TRBV6-5; J gene: TRBJ2-5; CDR3 protein: CASRAGRETQYF
V gene: TRBV18; J gene: TRBJ2-3; CDR3 protein: CASSPGGPSTDTQYF
V gene: TRBV6-5; J gene: TRBJ1-6; CDR3 protein: CASSFKEPNSPLHF
V gene: TRBV10-1; J gene: TRBJ1-1; CDR3 protein: CASCRDRGKSEAFF
V gene: TRBV19; J gene: TRBJ2-7; CDR3 protein: CASSTLTTYEQYF
V gene: TRBV7-9; J gene: TRBJ1-1; CDR3 protein: CASSLVPMNTEAFF
V gene: TRBV30; J gene: TRBJ1-4; CDR3 protein: CAWSPGQGLGEKLFF
V gene: TRBV21-1; J gene: TRBJ1-5; CDR3 protein: CASSKVTQDNQPQHF
V gene: TRBV2; J gene: TRBJ2-2; CDR3 protein: CASRGLAGGPVTGELFF
V gene: TRBV21-1; J gene: TRBJ2-6; CDR3 protein: CASSKWWVLGLSGANVLTF
V gene: TRBV4-1; J gene: TRBJ2-3; CDR3 protein: CASSQGSSGAFTDTQYF
V gene: TRBV6-1; J gene: TRBJ1-2; CDR3 protein: CASSEFRVDYGYTF